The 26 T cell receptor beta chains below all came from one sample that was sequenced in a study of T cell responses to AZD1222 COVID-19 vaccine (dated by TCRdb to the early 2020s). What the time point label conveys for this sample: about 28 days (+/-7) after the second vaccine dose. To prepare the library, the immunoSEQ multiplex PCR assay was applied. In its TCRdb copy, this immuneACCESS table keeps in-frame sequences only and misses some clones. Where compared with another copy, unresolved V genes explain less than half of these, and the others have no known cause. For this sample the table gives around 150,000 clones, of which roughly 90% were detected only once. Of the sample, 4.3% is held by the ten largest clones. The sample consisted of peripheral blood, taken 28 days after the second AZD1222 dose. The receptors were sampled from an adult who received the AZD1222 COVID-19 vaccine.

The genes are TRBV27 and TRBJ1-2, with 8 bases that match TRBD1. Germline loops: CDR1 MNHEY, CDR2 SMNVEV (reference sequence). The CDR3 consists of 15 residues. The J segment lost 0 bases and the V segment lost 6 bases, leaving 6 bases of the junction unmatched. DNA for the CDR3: TGTGCCAGCAGGAACCAGGGGGCATCTAACTATGGCTACACCTTC. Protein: CASRNQGASNYGYTF.

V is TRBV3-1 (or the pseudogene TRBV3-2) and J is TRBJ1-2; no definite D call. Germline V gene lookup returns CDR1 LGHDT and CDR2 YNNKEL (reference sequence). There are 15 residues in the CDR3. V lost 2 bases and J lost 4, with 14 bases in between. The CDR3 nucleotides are TGTGCCAGCAGCCAACCTACGGACCGCGTCTATGGCTACACCTTC. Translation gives CASSQPTDRVYGYTF.

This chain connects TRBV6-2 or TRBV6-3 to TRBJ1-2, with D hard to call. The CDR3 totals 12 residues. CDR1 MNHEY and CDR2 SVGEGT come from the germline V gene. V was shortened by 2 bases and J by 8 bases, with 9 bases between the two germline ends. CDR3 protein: CASSYVGSGYTF. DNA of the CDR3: TGTGCCAGCAGTTACGTAGGGAGCGGCTACACCTTC.

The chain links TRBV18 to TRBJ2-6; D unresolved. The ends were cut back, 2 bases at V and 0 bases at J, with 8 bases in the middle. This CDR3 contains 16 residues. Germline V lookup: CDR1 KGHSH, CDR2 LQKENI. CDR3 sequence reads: CASSPTDLSGANVLTF. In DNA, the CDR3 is TGTGCCAGCTCACCAACGGACCTCTCTGGGGCCAACGTCCTGACTTTC.

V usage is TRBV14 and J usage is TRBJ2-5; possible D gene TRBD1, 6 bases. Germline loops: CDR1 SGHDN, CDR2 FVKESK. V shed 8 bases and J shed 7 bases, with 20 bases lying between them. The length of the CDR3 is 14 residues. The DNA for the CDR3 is TGTGCCAGCGGATTTGGGGGCTGGGTGGGGACCCAGTACTTC. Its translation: CASGFGGWVGTQYF.

The CDR3 here is CAISALSYEQYF. In DNA, the CDR3 is TGTGCCATCAGTGCTTTAAGCTACGAGCAGTACTTC. The chain employs TRBV10-3 and TRBJ2-7, with D unclear. Germline V gene data show CDR1 as ENHRY and CDR2 as SYGVKD. Trimming took 4 bases from V and 3 from J, leaving 7 bases between them. CDR3 size: 12 residues.

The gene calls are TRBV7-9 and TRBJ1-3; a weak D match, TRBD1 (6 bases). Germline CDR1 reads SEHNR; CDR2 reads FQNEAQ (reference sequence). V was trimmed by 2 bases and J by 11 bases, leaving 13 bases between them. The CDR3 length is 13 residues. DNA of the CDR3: TGTGCCAGCAGCTTACAGGACAGCAGCGCCATATATTTT. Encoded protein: CASSLQDSSAIYF.

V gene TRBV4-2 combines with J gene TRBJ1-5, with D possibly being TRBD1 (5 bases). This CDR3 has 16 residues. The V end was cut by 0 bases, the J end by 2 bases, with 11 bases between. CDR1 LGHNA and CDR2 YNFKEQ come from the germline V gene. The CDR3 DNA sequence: TGTGCCAGCAGCCAAGAAGGACGGGGGGGCAATCAGCCCCAGCATTTT. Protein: CASSQEGRGGNQPQHF.

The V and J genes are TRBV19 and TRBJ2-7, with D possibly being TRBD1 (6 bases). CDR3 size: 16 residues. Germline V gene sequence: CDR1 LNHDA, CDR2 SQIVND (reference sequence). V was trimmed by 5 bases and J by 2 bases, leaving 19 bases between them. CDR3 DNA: TGTGCCAGTAGTTCGATTCTACTCCAGGGGACCTACGAGCAGTACTTC. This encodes CASSSILLQGTYEQYF. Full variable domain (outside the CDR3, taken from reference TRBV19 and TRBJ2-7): DGGITQSPKYLFRKEGQNVTLSCEQNLNHDAMYWYRQDPGQGLRLIYYSQIVNDFQKGDIAEGYSVSREKKESFPLTVTSAQKNPTAFYLCASSSILLQGTYEQYFGPGTRLTVT.

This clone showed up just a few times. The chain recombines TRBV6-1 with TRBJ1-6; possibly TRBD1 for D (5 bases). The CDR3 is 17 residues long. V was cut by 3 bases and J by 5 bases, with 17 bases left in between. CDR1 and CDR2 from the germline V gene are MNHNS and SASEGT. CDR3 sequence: CASSEIRQGHDNSPLHF. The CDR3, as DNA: TGTGCCAGCAGTGAGATTCGTCAGGGTCACGATAATTCACCCCTCCACTTT.

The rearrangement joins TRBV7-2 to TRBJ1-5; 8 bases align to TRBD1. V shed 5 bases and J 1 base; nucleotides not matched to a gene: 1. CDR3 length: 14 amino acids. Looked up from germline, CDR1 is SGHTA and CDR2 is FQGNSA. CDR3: CASSGQGSNQPQHF. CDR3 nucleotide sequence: TGTGCCAGCAGCGGACAGGGAAGCAATCAGCCCCAGCATTTT.

This CDR3 is CASSPGGDTQYF. CDR3 coding DNA: TGTGCCAGCAGCCCGGGCGGAGATACGCAGTATTTT. The rearrangement uses TRBV7-8 and TRBJ2-3, with D uncertain. The CDR3 is 12 amino acids. Germline V gene lookup returns CDR1 SGHVS and CDR2 FQNEAQ. V dropped 5 bases and J dropped 5 bases, with 8 bases sitting between them.

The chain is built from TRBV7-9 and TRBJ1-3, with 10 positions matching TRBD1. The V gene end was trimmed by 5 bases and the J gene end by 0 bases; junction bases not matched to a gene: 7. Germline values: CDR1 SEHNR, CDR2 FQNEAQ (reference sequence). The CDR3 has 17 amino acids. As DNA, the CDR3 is TGTGCCAGCAGCCCGAAGACAGGGGGCAACTCTGGAAACACCATATATTTT. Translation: CASSPKTGGNSGNTIYF.

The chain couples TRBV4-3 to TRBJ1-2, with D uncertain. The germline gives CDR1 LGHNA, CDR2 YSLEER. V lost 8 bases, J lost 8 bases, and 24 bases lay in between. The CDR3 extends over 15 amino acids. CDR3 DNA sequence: TGCGCCAGCTCAAAATCCTCCAACGGAGAGGTGGGCTACACCTTC. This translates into CASSKSSNGEVGYTF.

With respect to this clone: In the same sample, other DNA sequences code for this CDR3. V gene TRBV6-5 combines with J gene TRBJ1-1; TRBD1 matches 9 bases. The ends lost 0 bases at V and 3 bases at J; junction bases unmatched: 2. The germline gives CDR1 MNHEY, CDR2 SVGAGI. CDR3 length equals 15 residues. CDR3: CASSYSGQGDTEAFF. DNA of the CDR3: TGTGCCAGCAGTTACTCGGGACAGGGTGACACTGAAGCTTTCTTT.

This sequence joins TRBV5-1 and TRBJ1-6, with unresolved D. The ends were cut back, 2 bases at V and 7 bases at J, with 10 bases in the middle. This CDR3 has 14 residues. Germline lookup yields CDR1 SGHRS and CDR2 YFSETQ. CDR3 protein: CASSFNFWNSPLHF. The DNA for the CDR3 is TGCGCCAGCAGCTTCAATTTCTGGAATTCACCCCTCCACTTT.

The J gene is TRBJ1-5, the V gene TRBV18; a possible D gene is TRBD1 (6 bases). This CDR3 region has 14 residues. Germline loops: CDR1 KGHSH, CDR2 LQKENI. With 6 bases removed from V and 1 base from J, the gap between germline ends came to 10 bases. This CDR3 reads CASSEGGSNQPQHF. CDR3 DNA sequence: TGTGCCAGCTCCGAGGGGGGAAGCAATCAGCCCCAGCATTTT.

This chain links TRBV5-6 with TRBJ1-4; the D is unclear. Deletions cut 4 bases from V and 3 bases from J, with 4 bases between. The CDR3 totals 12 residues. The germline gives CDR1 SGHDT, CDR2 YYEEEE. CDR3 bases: TGTGCCAGCAGCGGTCCTAATGAAAAACTGTTTTTT. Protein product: CASSGPNEKLFF.

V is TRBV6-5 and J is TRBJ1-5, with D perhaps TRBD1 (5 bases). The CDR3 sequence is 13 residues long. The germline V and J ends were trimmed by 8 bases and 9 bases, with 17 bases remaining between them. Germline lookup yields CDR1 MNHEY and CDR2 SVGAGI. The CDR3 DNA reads TGTGCCAGCGAAGGGACGGAGGCTTCGCCCCAGCATTTT. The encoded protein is CASEGTEASPQHF.

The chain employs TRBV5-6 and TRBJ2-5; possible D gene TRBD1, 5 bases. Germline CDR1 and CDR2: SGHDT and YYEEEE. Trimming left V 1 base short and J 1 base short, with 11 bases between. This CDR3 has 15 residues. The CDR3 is CASSLFTGFQETQYF. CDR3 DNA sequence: TGTGCCAGCAGCTTGTTCACAGGCTTCCAAGAGACCCAGTACTTC.

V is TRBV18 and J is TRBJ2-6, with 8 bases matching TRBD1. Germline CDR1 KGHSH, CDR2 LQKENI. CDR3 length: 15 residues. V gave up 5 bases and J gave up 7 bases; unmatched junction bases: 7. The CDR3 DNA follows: TGTGCCAGCTCATCTACAGGGGGACTCGCCAACGTCCTGACTTTC. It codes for CASSSTGGLANVLTF.

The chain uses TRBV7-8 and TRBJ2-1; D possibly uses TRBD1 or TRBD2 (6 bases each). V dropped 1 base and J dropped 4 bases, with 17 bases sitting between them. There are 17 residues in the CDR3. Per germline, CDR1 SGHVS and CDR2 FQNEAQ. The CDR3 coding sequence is TGTGCCAGCAGCTTAGTTTATTGGCGGGACAATTACAATGAGCAGTTCTTC. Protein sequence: CASSLVYWRDNYNEQFF. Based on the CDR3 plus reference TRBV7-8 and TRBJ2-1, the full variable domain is GAGVSQSPRYKVAKRGQDVALRCDPISGHVSLFWYQQALGQGPEFLTYFQNEAQLDKSGLPSDRFFAERPEGSVSTLKIQRTQQEDSAVYLCASSLVYWRDNYNEQFFGPGTRLTVL.

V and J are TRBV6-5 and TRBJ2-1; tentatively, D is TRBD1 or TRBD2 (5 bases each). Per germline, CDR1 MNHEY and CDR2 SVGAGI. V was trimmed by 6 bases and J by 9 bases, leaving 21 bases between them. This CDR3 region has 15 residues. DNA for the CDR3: TGTGCCAGCAGCTTAGAGGGGATTGTCGTCGGTGAGCAGTTCTTC. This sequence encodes CASSLEGIVVGEQFF.

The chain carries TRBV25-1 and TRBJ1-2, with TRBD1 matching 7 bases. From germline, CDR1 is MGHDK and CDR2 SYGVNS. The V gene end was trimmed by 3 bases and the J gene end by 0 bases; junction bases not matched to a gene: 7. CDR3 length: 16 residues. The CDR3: CASSDHQGGANYGYTF. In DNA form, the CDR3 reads TGTGCCAGCAGTGACCACCAGGGGGGAGCTAACTATGGCTACACCTTC.

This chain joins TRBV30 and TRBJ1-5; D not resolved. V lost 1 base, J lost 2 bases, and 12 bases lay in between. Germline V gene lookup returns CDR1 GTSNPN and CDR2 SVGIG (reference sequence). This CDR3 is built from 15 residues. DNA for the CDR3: TGTGCCTGGAGTGGGGTATCCGTGGGCAATCAGCCCCAGCATTTT. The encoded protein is CAWSGVSVGNQPQHF.

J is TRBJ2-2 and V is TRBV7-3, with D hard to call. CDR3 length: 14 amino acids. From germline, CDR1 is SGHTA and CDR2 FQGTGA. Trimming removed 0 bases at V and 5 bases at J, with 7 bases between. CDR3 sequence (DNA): TGTGCCAGCAGCTTAACAGGATGGACCGGGGAGCTGTTTTTT. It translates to CASSLTGWTGELFF.